This entry describes one T cell receptor beta chain. Its cognate antigen is unknown. The data originate from a study of OX40 agonist ivuxolimab in advanced cancers. Study observations and caveats: Some patients without response likewise showed low normalized clonal expansion. People who partly responded at 0.1-3.0 mg/kg had some of the least clonal expansion seen.

Using immunoSEQ multiplex PCR, the repertoire was profiled, and TCRdb retains in-frame clones only, with some absent. This sample has approximately 22,000 clones, with approximately 80% found just once. The V and J ends lost 6 bases and 0 bases respectively, with 9 bases between them. The CDR3 sequence is 14 residues long. Germline V CDR1 and CDR2: MNHEY, SVGAGI. J is TRBJ1-3 and V is TRBV6-5; possibly TRBD1 for D (6 bases). The sample consisted of CD4+ or CD8+ T cells sorted from blood, taken in a trial of the OX40 agonist ivuxolimab. The receptor was isolated from an adult with an advanced solid tumor such as melanoma, head and neck, liver or kidney cancer. This CDR3 is CASSTGNSGNTIYF. Written as DNA, the CDR3 is TGTGCCAGCAGCACAGGGAACTCTGGAAACACCATATATTTT.